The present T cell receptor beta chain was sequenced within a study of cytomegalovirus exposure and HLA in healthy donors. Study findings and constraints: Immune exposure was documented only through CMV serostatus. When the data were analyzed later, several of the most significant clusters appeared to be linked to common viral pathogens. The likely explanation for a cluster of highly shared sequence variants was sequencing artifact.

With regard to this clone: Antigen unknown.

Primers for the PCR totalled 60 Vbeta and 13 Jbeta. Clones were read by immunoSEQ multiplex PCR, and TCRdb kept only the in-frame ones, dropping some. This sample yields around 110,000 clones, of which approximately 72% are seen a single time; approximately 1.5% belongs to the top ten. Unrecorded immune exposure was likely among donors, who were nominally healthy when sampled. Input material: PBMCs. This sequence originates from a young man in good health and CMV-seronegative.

CDR3 in amino acids: CASSLNRAGAEQYF. The CDR3 DNA is TGTGCCAGCAGCTTAAATCGGGCAGGGGCCGAGCAGTACTTC. This chain joins TRBV7-8 and TRBJ2-7; D perhaps matches TRBD1 (6 bases). Germline CDR1 reads SGHVS; CDR2 reads FQNEAQ. V lost 2 bases and J lost 6, with 14 bases in between. This CDR3 contains 14 residues.